This T cell receptor beta chain was captured in a study of T cell responses to AZD1222 COVID-19 vaccine (dated by TCRdb to about 2021). For context, the study as a whole: TCR sequencing was performed for 230 to 250 trial participants, of whom about 200 were given two doses of AZD1222 and around 25 were given two doses of MenACWY control vaccine. Trial participants were enrolled by age into 18-55, 56-69 and 70-plus year subgroups, with about 150, 28 and 57 TCR-sequenced participants respectively.

Concerning this clone: The specificity of this receptor is unknown. Base qualities are not at hand, and no much larger clone is one base apart.

The sample's time point, from its label and the paper: about 28 days (+/-7) after the second vaccine dose. Per the publication, the treatment or condition label means: meningococcal conjugate vaccine given as trial control. Vaccinee samples came from UK trials COV001 and COV002, including a single-blind randomized controlled phase 2/3 trial of AZD1222 (ChAdOx1 nCoV-19) in healthy adults. Trial participant PBMC samples were collected at day 0 and day 28 after the second dose for TCRbeta chain sequencing. The CDR3 regions of human TCRbeta chains were analyzed by immunosequencing. The original pipeline was this. Repertoire TCRs were matched against a reference library of SARS-CoV-2-specific TCRs generated with the MIRA antigen-specificity platform. Breadth was defined as the fraction of unique TCRs that were SARS-CoV-2-associated. Depth was defined as the fraction of total T cells that were SARS-CoV-2-associated. Using the MIRA data, each spike-specific TCR was mapped to the spike region that the TCR reacts to and placed in a CD4 or CD8 class. Log10-transformed breadth and depth values were compared by one-way ANOVA with Sidak's multiple comparisons tests. TCRdb provides this immuneACCESS table in a form limited to in-frame rearrangements. Some clones are lacking; in checked studies, under half of them reflect an unresolved V gene, and why the rest are absent is not known. From that table come the V and J calls and clone size; the DNA was used to work out D and trimming. Here the sample has 30,000 to 50,000 clones; about 88% occur a single time. The ten largest make up around a quarter of the sample.

V is shortened by 9 bases, J by 4 bases, and the region joining them spans 19 bases. CDR1 and CDR2 are read off the germline V gene as SNHLY and FYNNEI. From the cysteine up to the phenylalanine, the CDR3 has a length of 14 residues. The DNA shown is the 42-base CDR3, in frame from base 1. What the research found in general, with its limitations: Reportedly, close to half of the unique spike-specific TCRs recognized epitopes lying outside the regions that are mutated in the B.1.351 and B.1.1.7 variants. After two AZD1222 doses, spike-specific TCR breadth and depth were significantly higher than at day 0 and than in MenACWY recipients. Participants were mostly white British, with more females than males. The authors suggested clonal diversity may have been underestimated. Conclusions about previously exposed vaccinees were limited because only five to seven AZD1222 recipients were SARS-CoV-2 seropositive at baseline. CD4 TCRs associated with the vaccine covered the entire spike protein, and the dominant responses were in regions 160-218 and 743-854. In the small 56-69-year group, the increase in depth fell short of significance, most likely because of low power. Because no day 14 peak-response samples were available, the repertoires could be characterized only after the peak T cell response.

The chain is encoded by TRBV2 joined to TRBJ2-7; TRBD2 is perhaps the D gene, given 5 matching bases. The TCR sequence derives from an adult who received the MenACWY meningococcal vaccine as a control. This specimen was peripheral blood, taken 28 days after the second dose of the MenACWY control vaccine. The DNA is TGTGCCAGGGGTGGACTGGCGAGAAGTTACGAGCAGTACTTC. It is translated as CARGGLARSYEQYF.